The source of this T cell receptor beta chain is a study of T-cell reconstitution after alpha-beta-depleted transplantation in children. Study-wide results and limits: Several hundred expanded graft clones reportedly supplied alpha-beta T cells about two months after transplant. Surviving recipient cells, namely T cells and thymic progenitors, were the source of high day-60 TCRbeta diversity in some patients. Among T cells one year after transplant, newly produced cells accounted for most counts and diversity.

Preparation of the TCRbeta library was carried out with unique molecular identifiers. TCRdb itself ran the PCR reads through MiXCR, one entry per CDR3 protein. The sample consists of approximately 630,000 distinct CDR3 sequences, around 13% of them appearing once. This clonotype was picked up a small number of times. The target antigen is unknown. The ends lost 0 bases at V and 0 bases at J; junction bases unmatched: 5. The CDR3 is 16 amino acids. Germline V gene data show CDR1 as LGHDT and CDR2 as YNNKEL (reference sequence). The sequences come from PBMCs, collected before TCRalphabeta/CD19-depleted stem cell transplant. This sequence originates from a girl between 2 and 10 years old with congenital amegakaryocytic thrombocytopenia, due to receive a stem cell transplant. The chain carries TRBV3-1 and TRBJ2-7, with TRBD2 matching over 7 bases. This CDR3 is CASSQDSGGTSYEQYF. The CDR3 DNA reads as TGTGCCAGCAGCCAAGACTCGGGAGGTACCTCCTACGAGCAGTACTTC.